This is a list of T cell receptor beta chains from one sample in a study of OX40 agonist ivuxolimab in advanced cancers. Libraries were prepared by immunoSEQ multiplex PCR; TCRdb keeps only in-frame clonotypes and omits some of them. This table has around 76,000 clones, approximately 86% appearing once. Specimen: CD4+ or CD8+ T cells sorted from blood, collected in a trial of the OX40 agonist ivuxolimab. All receptors come from an adult with an advanced solid tumor such as melanoma, head and neck, liver or kidney cancer. Each CDR3 is given without its conserved first and last residue. A D gene is named only where the DNA matches it firmly.

d_gene: NA
v_gene: TRBV2
j_gene: TRBJ2-5
CDR3aa: ASSGQGSRRTY

d_gene: NA
v_gene: TRBV5-1
j_gene: TRBJ2-6
CDR3aa: ASSYSGALPYSGANVLT

d_gene: NA
v_gene: TRBV15
j_gene: TRBJ1-1
CDR3aa: ATSARRMNTEAF

d_gene: NA
v_gene: TRBV27
j_gene: TRBJ2-6
CDR3aa: ASRQGGDSGANVLT

d_gene: NA
v_gene: TRBV19
j_gene: TRBJ2-3
CDR3aa: ASSPGNTDTQY

d_gene: TRBD2
v_gene: TRBV5-8
j_gene: TRBJ2-1
CDR3aa: ASSLALAGGPVRQF

d_gene: NA
v_gene: TRBV7-3
j_gene: TRBJ2-5
CDR3aa: ASSPGRTGGKTQY

d_gene: NA
v_gene: TRBV2
j_gene: TRBJ2-3
CDR3aa: ASSGSETGLSTDTQY

d_gene: NA
v_gene: TRBV18
j_gene: TRBJ2-2
CDR3aa: ASSFSGLSNTGELF

d_gene: NA
v_gene: TRBV5-6
j_gene: TRBJ2-5
CDR3aa: ASSLVTLETQY

d_gene: NA
v_gene: TRBV4-3
j_gene: TRBJ2-3
CDR3aa: ASSPGDWADTQY

d_gene: NA
v_gene: TRBV4-1
j_gene: TRBJ2-2
CDR3aa: ASSQDWGGLDTGELF

d_gene: NA
v_gene: TRBV5-1
j_gene: TRBJ2-3
CDR3aa: ASSLGDSTDTQY

d_gene: TRBD1
v_gene: TRBV5-5
j_gene: TRBJ2-7
CDR3aa: ASSFGTGTYEQY

d_gene: TRBD1
v_gene: TRBV5-4
j_gene: TRBJ1-4
CDR3aa: ASSLEGARNEKLF

d_gene: TRBD1
v_gene: TRBV19
j_gene: TRBJ2-7
CDR3aa: ASSVTGGSYEQY

d_gene: NA
v_gene: TRBV10-1
j_gene: TRBJ1-1
CDR3aa: ASSEASGVNTEAF

d_gene: NA
v_gene: TRBV7-8
j_gene: TRBJ1-4
CDR3aa: ASSFALAGGEKLF

d_gene: NA
v_gene: TRBV19
j_gene: TRBJ2-2
CDR3aa: ASSMITGELF

d_gene: TRBD1
v_gene: TRBV7-9
j_gene: TRBJ2-1
CDR3aa: ASSLVGTEGNEQF

d_gene: TRBD1
v_gene: TRBV25-1
j_gene: TRBJ2-5
CDR3aa: ASSRSFGTGIQETQY

d_gene: NA
v_gene: TRBV5-1
j_gene: TRBJ1-1
CDR3aa: ASSLDGRAEAF

d_gene: NA
v_gene: TRBV13
j_gene: TRBJ1-1
CDR3aa: ASSLRAGLNTEAF

d_gene: NA
v_gene: TRBV25-1
j_gene: TRBJ1-6
CDR3aa: ASSEKYNSPLH

d_gene: NA
v_gene: TRBV18
j_gene: TRBJ1-6
CDR3aa: ASSLGHFRQGSYNSPLH

d_gene: TRBD2
v_gene: TRBV5-4
j_gene: TRBJ2-7
CDR3aa: ASSPGLAGHPLLYEQY

d_gene: NA
v_gene: TRBV4-1
j_gene: TRBJ2-3
CDR3aa: ASSQDPQGRTDTQY

d_gene: NA
v_gene: TRBV13
j_gene: TRBJ1-4
CDR3aa: ASSPPDSNEKLF

d_gene: NA
v_gene: TRBV6-5
j_gene: TRBJ2-7
CDR3aa: ASSYAGLPYEQY

d_gene: TRBD2
v_gene: TRBV7-9
j_gene: TRBJ2-2
CDR3aa: ASSLAAGAAGELF

d_gene: NA
v_gene: TRBV9
j_gene: TRBJ2-2
CDR3aa: ASSGTGVQNTGELF

d_gene: NA
v_gene: TRBV7-3
j_gene: TRBJ2-1
CDR3aa: ASSLTVSVYNEQF

d_gene: TRBD2
v_gene: TRBV7-9
j_gene: TRBJ2-1
CDR3aa: ASSDSGGAMDEQF

d_gene: NA
v_gene: TRBV7-6
j_gene: TRBJ1-2
CDR3aa: ASSPGRRNYGYT

d_gene: NA
v_gene: TRBV19
j_gene: TRBJ1-1
CDR3aa: ASSIGRAATEAF

d_gene: NA
v_gene: TRBV7-2
j_gene: TRBJ2-2
CDR3aa: ASSLKWSNSHTGELF

d_gene: NA
v_gene: TRBV9
j_gene: TRBJ2-3
CDR3aa: ASSEGGSGPTDTQY

d_gene: NA
v_gene: TRBV28
j_gene: TRBJ2-7
CDR3aa: ASSFNYEQY

d_gene: NA
v_gene: TRBV10-2
j_gene: TRBJ1-2
CDR3aa: ASGGFGYT

d_gene: NA
v_gene: TRBV4-2
j_gene: TRBJ2-1
CDR3aa: ASSQDIGALSSYNEQF

d_gene: TRBD1
v_gene: TRBV27
j_gene: TRBJ1-5
CDR3aa: ASRGQGVSNQPQH

d_gene: NA
v_gene: TRBV4-2
j_gene: TRBJ2-1
CDR3aa: ASSQGGATRQLSYNEQF

d_gene: TRBD2
v_gene: TRBV18
j_gene: TRBJ2-3
CDR3aa: ASSPRTSGTDTQY

d_gene: NA
v_gene: TRBV4-3
j_gene: TRBJ2-1
CDR3aa: ASSQDAERGSYNEQF

d_gene: TRBD1
v_gene: TRBV28
j_gene: TRBJ1-2
CDR3aa: ASSSQTGIYGYT